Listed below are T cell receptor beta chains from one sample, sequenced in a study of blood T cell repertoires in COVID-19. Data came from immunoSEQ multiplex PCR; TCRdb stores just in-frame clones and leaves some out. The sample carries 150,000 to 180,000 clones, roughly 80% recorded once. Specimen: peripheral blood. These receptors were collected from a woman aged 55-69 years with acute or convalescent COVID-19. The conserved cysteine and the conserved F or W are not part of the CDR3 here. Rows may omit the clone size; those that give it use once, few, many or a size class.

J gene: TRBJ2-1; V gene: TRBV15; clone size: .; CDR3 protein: ATSGLTGTGVDEQF
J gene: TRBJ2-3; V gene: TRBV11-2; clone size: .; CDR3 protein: ASSTELVPNTQY
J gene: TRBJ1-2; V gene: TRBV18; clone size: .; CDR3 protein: ASSPGTGMGLGYT
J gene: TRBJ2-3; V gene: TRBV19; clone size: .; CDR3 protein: ASSILGQGADTQY
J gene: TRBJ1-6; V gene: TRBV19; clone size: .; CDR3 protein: ASRKRQANNSPLH
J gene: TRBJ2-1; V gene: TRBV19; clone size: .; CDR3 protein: ASKDRALYNEQF
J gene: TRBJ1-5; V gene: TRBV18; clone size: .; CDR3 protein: ASSPRGEPQPQH
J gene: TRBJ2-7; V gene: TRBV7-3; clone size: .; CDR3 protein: ASSLAGDTYEQY
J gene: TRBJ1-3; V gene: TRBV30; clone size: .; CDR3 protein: AWSLPGYSGNTIY
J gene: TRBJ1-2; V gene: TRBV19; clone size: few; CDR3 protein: ASSTHRLGQGNYGYT
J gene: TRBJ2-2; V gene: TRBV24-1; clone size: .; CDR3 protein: ATSETTTGRTGELF
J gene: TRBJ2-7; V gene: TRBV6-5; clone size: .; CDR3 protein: ASSYSPGGIYEQY
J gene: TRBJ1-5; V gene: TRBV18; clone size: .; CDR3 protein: ASSPTGQRNQPQH
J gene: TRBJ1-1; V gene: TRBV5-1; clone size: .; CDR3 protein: ASRGEMGSGTEAF
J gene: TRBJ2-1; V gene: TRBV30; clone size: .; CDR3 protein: AWSPQAEQF
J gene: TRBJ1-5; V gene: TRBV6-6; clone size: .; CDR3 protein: VTGSNQPQH
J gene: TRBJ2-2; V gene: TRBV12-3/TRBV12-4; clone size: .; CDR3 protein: ASSLRVSQLF
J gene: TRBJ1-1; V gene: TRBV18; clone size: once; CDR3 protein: ASSPLGTGLEAF
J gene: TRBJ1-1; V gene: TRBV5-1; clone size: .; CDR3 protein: ASSLDRPGENTEAF
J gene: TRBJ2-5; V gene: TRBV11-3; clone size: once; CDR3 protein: ASSSGGGETQY
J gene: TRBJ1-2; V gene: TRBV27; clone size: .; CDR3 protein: ASSFLGSNLNYGYT
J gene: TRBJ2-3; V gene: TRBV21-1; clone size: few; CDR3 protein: ASNVEKVSGRTDTQY
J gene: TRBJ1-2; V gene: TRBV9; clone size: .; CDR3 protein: ASSASGQDYGYT
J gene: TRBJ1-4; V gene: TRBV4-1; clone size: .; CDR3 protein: ASSQGEAGNEKLF
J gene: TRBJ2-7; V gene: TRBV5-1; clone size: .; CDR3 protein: ASSPQGYEQY
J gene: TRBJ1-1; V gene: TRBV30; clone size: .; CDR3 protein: AWSGQKNTEAF
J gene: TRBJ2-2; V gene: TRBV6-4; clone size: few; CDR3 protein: ASSASRTSGGGALNTGELF
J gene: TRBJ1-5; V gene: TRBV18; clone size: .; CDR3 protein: ASSPEQGQPQH
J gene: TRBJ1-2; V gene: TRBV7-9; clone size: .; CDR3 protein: ASSLGAGDGYT
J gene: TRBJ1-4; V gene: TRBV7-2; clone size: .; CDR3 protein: ASSSHRGGEKLF
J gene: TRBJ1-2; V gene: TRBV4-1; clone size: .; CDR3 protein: ASSPTGGRFDGYT
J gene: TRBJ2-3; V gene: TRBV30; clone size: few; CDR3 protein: AWSVAGGGYTQY
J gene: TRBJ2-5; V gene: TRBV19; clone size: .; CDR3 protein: ASSIAPGSLQETQY
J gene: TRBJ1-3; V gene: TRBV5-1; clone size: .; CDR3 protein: ASSLQGHDSGNTIY
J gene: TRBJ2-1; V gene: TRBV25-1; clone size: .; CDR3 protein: ASSEFVGTGGWGNEQF
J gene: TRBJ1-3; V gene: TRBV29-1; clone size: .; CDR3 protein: SVELGRRDTIY
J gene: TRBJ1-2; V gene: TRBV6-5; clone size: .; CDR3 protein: ASSSPDRVAGGYT
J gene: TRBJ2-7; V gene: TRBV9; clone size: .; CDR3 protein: ASSTRLPGTGDYEQY
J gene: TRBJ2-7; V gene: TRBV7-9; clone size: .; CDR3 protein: ASSPGRGGDTYEQY
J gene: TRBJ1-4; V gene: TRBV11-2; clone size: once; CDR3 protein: ASSRGDRGRVDEKLF
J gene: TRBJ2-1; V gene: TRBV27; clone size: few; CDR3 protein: ASNPLPLSEQF
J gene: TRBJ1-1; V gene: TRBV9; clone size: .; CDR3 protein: ASSVPQTRQGARKVNTEAF